This paragraph reports one T cell receptor beta chain. This CDR3 is 13 amino acids long. Per the germline V gene, CDR1 is ENHRY and CDR2 is SYGVKD. V was shortened by 9 bases and J by 7 bases, with 18 bases between the two germline ends. This sample was taken from a study of cytomegalovirus exposure and HLA in healthy donors. For the study at large: Earlier sequencing of approximately 180 million T cells yielded roughly 100 million unique TCR beta sequences.

A multiplex PCR was run with 60 Vbeta primers and 13 Jbeta primers. Sequencing used immunoSEQ multiplex PCR; TCRdb keeps in-frame clones, though not all of them. The sample holds about 92,000 clones; approximately 81% are singletons and the top ten take roughly 1.3%. The receptor comes from a girl aged 2 to 9 in good health and CMV-seropositive. The chain recombines TRBV10-3 with TRBJ1-2; D ambiguous. Input material: PBMCs. Here the CDR3 reads CAMSQEEGSGYTF. The CDR3 DNA is TGTGCCATGTCCCAGGAGGAGGGCTCTGGCTACACCTTC.